The rows below give T cell receptor beta chains drawn from one sample of a study of blood T cell repertoires in COVID-19. Profiled with immunoSEQ multiplex PCR; TCRdb holds only in-frame clones, not every one. Among 300,000 to 350,000 clones listed, 65% to 90% were seen once. The material sequenced was PBMCs or T cells enriched from blood (not recorded which). The receptors were sampled from a middle-aged woman with acute COVID-19. Both conserved end residues are part of each CDR3. D genes are given only for firm matches. The listing skips clone size in some rows; elsewhere it reads once, few, many or a size class.

d_call,clone_size,j_call,v_call,cdr3_nt,cdr3_aa
TRBD1,.,TRBJ2-7,TRBV19,TGTGCCAGTAGTATGGACAGGGTCTCCTACGAGCAGTACTTC,CASSMDRVSYEQYF
TRBD1,few,TRBJ2-2,TRBV9,TGTGCCAGCAGCCTCAGGGGGTTGGACACCGGGGAGCTGTTTTTT,CASSLRGLDTGELFF
TRBD2,.,TRBJ2-3,TRBV19,TGTGCCAGCAGTCCACTGGGACTAGCGAATACAGATACGCAGTATTTT,CASSPLGLANTDTQYF
TRBD1,once,TRBJ1-2,TRBV10-3,TGTGCCATCAGTGAAGAGACCGGGACAGGGAACTATGGCTACACCTTC,CAISEETGTGNYGYTF
TRBD1,.,TRBJ1-2,TRBV5-1,TGCGCCAGCAGCCCATGGGACAGGGGGCTTTATGGCTACACCTTC,CASSPWDRGLYGYTF
TRBD1,.,TRBJ1-3,TRBV4-2,TGTGCCAGCAGCCAAGATCCGGGACAGGGTGGAAACACCATATATTTT,CASSQDPGQGGNTIYF
TRBD1,.,TRBJ2-5,TRBV5-4,TGTGCCAGCAGCTTAGGTTCAGGGGGTCTCCAAGAGACCCAGTACTTC,CASSLGSGGLQETQYF
TRBD1,.,TRBJ2-7,TRBV28,TGTGCCAGCAGTTCGATCCCCGGGACAGTTGTCTACGAGCAGTACTTC,CASSSIPGTVVYEQYF
.,.,TRBJ2-1,TRBV28,TGTGCCAGCAGTCCTCAACAGGGATACAATGAGCAGTTCTTC,CASSPQQGYNEQFF
TRBD1,.,TRBJ1-2,TRBV6-5,TGTGCCAGCAGTTCCGACAGGGGGCAGACAGGCTACACCTTC,CASSSDRGQTGYTF
TRBD2,.,TRBJ2-7,TRBV7-3,TGTGCCAGCAGCCCAGGCTTAGCGGGAGCGGGAGAGCAGTACTTC,CASSPGLAGAGEQYF
TRBD1,.,TRBJ2-1,TRBV3-1/TRBV3-2,TGTGCCAGTCGACAGGGATTGTACAATGAGCAGTTCTTC,CASRQGLYNEQFF
TRBD1,.,TRBJ1-5,TRBV5-8,TGTGCCAGCAGCCGTGGGACAGGGGGCGACAATCAGCCCCAGCATTTT,CASSRGTGGDNQPQHF
.,.,TRBJ2-7,TRBV11-2,TGTGCCAGCAGCTTAGTCAGGGCGGACGAGCAGTACTTC,CASSLVRADEQYF